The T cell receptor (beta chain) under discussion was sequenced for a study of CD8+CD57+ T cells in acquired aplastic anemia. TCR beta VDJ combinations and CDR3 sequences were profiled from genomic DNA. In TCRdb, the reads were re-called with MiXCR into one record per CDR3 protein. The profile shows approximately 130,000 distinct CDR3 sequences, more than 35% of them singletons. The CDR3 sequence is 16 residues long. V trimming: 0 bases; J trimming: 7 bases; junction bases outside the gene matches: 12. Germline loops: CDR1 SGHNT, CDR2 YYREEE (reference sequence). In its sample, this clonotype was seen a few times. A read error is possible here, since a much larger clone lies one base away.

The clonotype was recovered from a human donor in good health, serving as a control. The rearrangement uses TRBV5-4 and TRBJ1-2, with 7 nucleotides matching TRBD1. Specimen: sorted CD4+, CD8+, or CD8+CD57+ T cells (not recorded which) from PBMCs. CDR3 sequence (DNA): TGTGCCAGCAGCTTGGTGGGGCAGGGGGAACACTGTGGCTACACCTTC. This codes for CASSLVGQGEHCGYTF.